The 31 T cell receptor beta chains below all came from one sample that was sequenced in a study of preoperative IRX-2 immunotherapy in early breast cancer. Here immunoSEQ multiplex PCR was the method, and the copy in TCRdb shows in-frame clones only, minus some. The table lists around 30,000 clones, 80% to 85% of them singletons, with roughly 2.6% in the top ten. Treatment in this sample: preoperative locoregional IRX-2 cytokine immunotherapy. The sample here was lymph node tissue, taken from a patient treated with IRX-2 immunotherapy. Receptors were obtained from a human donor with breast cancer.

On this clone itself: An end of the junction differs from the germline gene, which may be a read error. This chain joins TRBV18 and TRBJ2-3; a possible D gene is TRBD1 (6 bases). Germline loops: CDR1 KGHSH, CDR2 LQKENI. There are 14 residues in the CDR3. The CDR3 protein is CVSSPPAGEDTQYF. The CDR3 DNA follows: TGTGTCAGCTCACCACCGGCAGGGGAAGATACGCAGTATTTT.

In DNA form, the CDR3 reads TGTGCCGGGAGGGGACGACCCCAAGAGACCCAGTACTTC. This sequence encodes CAGRGRPQETQYF. The gene calls are TRBV19 and TRBJ2-5, with 7 bases matching TRBD2. Looked up from germline, CDR1 is LNHDA and CDR2 is SQIVND (reference sequence). The CDR3 extends over 13 amino acids. With 11 bases clipped from V and 1 base from J, the junction kept 7 bases outside the gene matches.

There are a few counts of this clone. In nucleotides, the CDR3 is TGTGCCAGCAGTTACTCGTACCCCACAGATACGCAGTATTTT. Its translation is CASSYSYPTDTQYF. This chain uses TRBV6-8 with TRBJ2-3; D is ambiguous. Germline loops: CDR1 MNHGY, CDR2 SAAAGT. V shed 0 bases and J shed 2 bases, with 6 bases lying between them. This CDR3 is 14 amino acids long.

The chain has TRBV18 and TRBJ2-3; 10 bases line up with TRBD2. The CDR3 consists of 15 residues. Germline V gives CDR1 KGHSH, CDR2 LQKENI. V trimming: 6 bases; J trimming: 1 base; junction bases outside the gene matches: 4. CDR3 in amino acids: CASSLAGARTDTQYF. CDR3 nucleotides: TGTGCCAGCTCTCTAGCGGGAGCCCGCACAGATACGCAGTATTTT.

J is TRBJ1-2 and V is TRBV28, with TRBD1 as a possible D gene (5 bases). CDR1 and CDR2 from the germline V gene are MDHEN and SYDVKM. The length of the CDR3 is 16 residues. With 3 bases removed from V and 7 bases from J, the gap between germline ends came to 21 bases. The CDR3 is CASSFNMGPGPSGYTF. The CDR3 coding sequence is TGTGCCAGCAGTTTCAATATGGGCCCGGGACCTAGTGGCTACACCTTC.

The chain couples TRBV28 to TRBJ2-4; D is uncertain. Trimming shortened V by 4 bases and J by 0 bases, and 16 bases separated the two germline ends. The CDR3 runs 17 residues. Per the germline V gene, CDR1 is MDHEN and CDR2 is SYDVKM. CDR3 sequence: CASSSTAPLLAKNIQYF. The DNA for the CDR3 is TGTGCCAGCAGTTCAACCGCCCCTCTACTAGCCAAAAACATTCAGTACTTC.

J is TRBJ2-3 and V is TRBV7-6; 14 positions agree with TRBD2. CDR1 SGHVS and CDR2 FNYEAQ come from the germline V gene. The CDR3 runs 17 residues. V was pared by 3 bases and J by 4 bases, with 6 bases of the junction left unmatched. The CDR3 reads CASSFQSTSGGADTQYF. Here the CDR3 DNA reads TGTGCCAGCAGCTTCCAGTCGACTAGCGGGGGGGCAGATACGCAGTATTTT.

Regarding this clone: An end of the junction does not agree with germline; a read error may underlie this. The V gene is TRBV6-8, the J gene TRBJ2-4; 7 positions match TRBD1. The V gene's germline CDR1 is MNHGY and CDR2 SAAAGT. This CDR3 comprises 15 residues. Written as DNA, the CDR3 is TGTGCCATCAGTGGTGGTCGTTCCGGGACAGACATTCAGTACTTC. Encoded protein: CAISGGRSGTDIQYF.

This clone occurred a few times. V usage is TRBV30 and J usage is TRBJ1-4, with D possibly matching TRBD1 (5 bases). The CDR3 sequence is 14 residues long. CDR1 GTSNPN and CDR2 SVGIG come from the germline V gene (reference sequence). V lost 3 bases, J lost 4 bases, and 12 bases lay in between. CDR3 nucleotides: TGTGCCTGGAGCCGGGACGGCCTTAATGAAAAACTGTTTTTT. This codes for CAWSRDGLNEKLFF.

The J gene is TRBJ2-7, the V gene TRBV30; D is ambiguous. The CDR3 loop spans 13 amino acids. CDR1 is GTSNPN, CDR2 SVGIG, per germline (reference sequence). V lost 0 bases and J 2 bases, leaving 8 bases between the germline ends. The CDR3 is CAWSVRSTYEQYF. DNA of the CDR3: TGTGCCTGGAGTGTACGAAGTACCTACGAGCAGTACTTC.

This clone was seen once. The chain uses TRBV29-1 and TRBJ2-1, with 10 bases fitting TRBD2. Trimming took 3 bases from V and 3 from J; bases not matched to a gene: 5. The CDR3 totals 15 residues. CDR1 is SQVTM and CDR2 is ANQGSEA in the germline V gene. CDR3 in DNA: TGCAGCGTTGAGACAGGGACTAGCGACTACAATGAGCAGTTCTTC. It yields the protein CSVETGTSDYNEQFF.

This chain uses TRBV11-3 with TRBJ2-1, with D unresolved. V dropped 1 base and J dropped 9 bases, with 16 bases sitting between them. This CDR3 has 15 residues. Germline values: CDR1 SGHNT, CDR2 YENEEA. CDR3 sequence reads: CASSLVGTEWGEQFF. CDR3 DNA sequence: TGTGCCAGCAGCTTAGTGGGTACCGAGTGGGGTGAGCAGTTCTTC. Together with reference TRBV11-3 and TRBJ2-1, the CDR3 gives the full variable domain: EAGVVQSPRYKIIEKKQPVAFWCNPISGHNTLYWYLQNLGQGPELLIRYENEEAVDDSQLPKDRFSAERLKGVDSTLKIQPAELGDSAVYLCASSLVGTEWGEQFFGPGTRLTVL.

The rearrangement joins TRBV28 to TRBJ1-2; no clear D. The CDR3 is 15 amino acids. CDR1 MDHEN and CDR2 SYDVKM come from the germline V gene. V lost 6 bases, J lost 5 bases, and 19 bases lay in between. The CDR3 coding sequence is TGTGCCAGCAGCCTAACGGGTTCCGAACTTTATGGCTACACCTTC. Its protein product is CASSLTGSELYGYTF.

Here the CDR3 reads CSVESGENYNEQFF. In DNA form, the CDR3 reads TGCAGCGTGGAAAGCGGGGAAAACTACAATGAGCAGTTCTTC. The chain carries TRBV29-1 and TRBJ2-1; TRBD2 matches at 7 bases. CDR3 size: 14 residues. The germline V gene encodes CDR1 SQVTM and CDR2 ANQGSEA. The V gene end was trimmed by 6 bases and the J gene end by 3 bases; junction bases not matched to a gene: 8.

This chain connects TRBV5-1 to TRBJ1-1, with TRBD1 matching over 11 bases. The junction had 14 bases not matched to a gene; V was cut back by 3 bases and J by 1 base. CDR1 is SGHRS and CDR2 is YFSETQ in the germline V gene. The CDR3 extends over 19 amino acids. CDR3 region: CASSSRTGGAYRANTEAFF. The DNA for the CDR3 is TGCGCCAGCAGCTCCCGGACAGGGGGCGCCTATCGGGCGAACACTGAAGCTTTCTTT. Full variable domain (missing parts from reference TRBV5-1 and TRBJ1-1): KAGVTQTPRYLIKTRGQQVTLSCSPISGHRSVSWYQQTPGQGLQFLFEYFSETQRNKGNFPGRFSGRQFSNSRSEMNVSTLELGDSALYLCASSSRTGGAYRANTEAFFGQGTRLTVV.

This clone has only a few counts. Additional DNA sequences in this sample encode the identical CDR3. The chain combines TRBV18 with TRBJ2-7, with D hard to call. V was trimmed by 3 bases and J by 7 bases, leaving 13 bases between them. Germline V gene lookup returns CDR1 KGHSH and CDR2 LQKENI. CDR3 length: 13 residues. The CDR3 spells CASSPPSVGEQYF. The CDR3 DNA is TGTGCCAGCTCACCGCCCTCTGTGGGGGAGCAGTACTTC. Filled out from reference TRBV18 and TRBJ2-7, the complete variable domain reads NAGVMQNPRHLVRRRGQEARLRCSPMKGHSHVYWYRQLPEEGLKFMVYLQKENIIDESGMPKERFSAEFPKEGPSILRIQQVVRGDSAAYFCASSPPSVGEQYFGPGTRLTVT.

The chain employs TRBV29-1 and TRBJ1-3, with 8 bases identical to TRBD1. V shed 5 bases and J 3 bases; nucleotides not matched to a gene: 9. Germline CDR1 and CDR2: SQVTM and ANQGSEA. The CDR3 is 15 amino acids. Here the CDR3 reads CSVYTGTGLGNTIYF. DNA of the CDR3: TGCAGCGTTTATACCGGGACAGGTCTTGGAAACACCATATATTTT.

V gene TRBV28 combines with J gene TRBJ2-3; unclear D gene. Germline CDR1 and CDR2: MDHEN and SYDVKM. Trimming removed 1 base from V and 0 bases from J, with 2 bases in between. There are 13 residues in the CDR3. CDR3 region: CASSLFSTDTQYF. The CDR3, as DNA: TGTGCCAGCAGTTTATTTAGCACAGATACGCAGTATTTT.

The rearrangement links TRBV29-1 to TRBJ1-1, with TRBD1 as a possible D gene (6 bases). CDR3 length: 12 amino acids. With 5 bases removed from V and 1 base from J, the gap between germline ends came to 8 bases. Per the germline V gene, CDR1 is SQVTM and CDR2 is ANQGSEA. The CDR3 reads CSVTGWNTEAFF. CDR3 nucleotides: TGCAGCGTTACAGGGTGGAACACTGAAGCTTTCTTT.

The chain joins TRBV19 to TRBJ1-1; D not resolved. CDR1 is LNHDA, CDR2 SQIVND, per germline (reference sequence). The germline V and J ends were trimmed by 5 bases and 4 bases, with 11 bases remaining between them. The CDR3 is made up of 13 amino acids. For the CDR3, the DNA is TGTGCCAGTAGTCGGCCGGGTGGCACTGAAGCTTTCTTT. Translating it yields CASSRPGGTEAFF.

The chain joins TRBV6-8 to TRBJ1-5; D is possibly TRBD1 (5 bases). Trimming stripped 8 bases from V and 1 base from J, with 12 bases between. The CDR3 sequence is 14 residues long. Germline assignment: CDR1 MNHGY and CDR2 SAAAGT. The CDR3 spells CASSYGGSNQPQHF. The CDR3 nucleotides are TGTGCCAGCTCTTACGGGGGGAGCAATCAGCCCCAGCATTTT.

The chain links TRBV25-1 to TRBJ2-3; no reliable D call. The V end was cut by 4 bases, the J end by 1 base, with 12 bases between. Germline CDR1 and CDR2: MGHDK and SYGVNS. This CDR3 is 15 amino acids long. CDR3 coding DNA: TGTGCCAGCAGTGGAACCTTCGGGCGCACAGATACGCAGTATTTT. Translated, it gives CASSGTFGRTDTQYF.

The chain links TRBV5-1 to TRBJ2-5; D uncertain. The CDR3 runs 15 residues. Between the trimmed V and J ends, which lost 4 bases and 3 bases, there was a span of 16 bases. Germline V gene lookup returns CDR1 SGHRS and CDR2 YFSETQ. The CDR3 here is CASSQSGITKETQYF. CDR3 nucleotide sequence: TGCGCCAGCAGCCAAAGTGGGATCACCAAAGAGACCCAGTACTTC.

The CDR3 here is CASSMTGGQETQYF. Here the CDR3 DNA reads TGCGCCAGCAGCATGACAGGGGGCCAGGAGACCCAGTACTTC. The rearrangement uses TRBV5-1 and TRBJ2-5, with TRBD1 matching over 10 bases. This CDR3 has 14 residues. The trim removed 4 bases at V and 5 bases at J, leaving 5 bases unmatched. From germline, CDR1 is SGHRS and CDR2 YFSETQ.

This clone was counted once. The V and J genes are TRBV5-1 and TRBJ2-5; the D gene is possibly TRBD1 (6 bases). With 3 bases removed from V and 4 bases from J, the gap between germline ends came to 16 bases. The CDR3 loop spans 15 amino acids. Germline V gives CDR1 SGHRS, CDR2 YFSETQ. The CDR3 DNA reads TGCGCCAGCAGCTCGGCAGGGGCTTTTACAGAGACCCAGTACTTC. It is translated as CASSSAGAFTETQYF. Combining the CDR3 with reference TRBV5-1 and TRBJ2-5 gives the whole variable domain KAGVTQTPRYLIKTRGQQVTLSCSPISGHRSVSWYQQTPGQGLQFLFEYFSETQRNKGNFPGRFSGRQFSNSRSEMNVSTLELGDSALYLCASSSAGAFTETQYFGPGTRLLVL.

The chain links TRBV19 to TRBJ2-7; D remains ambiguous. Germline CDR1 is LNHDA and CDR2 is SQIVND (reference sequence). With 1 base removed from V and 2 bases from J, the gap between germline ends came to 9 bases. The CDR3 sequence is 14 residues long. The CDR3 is CASSIVHTPYEQYF. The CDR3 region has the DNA TGTGCCAGTAGTATAGTCCACACCCCCTACGAGCAGTACTTC.

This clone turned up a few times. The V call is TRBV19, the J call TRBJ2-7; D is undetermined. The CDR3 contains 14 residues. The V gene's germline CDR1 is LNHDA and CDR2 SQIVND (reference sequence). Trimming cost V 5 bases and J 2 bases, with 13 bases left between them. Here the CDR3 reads CASSVQPGAYEQYF. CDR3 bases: TGTGCCAGTAGTGTGCAACCCGGAGCCTACGAGCAGTACTTC. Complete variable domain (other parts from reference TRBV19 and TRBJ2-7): DGGITQSPKYLFRKEGQNVTLSCEQNLNHDAMYWYRQDPGQGLRLIYYSQIVNDFQKGDIAEGYSVSREKKESFPLTVTSAQKNPTAFYLCASSVQPGAYEQYFGPGTRLTVT.

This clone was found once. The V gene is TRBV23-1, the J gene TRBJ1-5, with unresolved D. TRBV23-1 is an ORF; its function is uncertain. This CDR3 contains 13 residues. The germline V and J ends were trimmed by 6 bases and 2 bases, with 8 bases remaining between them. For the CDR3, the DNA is TGCGCCAGCAGCACGGAGGGCAATCAGCCCCAGCATTTT. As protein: CASSTEGNQPQHF.

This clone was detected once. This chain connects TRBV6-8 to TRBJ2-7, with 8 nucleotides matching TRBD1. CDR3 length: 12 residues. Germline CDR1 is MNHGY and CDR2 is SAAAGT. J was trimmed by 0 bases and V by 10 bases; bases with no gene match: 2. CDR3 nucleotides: TGTGCCATCGGACAGGGCTCCTACGAGCAGTACTTC. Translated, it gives CAIGQGSYEQYF.

CDR3: CASSPRDRGSDEQYF. The CDR3 nucleotides are TGTGCCAGCAGCCCCCGGGACAGGGGTAGCGACGAGCAGTACTTC. The genes are TRBV6-8 and TRBJ2-7; 10 bases match TRBD1. The CDR3 consists of 15 residues. J gave up 5 bases and V 6 bases, and 10 bases lay outside the gene matches. From germline, CDR1 is MNHGY and CDR2 SAAAGT.

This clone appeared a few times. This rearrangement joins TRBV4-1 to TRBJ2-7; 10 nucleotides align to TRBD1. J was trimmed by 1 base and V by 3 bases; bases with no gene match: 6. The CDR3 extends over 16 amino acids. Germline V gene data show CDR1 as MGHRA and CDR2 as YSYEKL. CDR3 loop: CASSHSGTGESYEQYF. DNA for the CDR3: TGCGCCAGCAGCCACTCCGGGACAGGGGAGTCCTACGAGCAGTACTTC.